Listed here are 20 T cell receptor beta chains from one sample, sequenced in a study of blood T cell repertoires in COVID-19. Assay: immunoSEQ multiplex PCR; the TCRdb copy retains only in-frame clones and omits some. This repertoire shows roughly 99,000 clones, about 90% found once; its top ten account for around 1.3%. The sequenced material came from peripheral blood. Receptors originate from a woman in her 30s with acute or convalescent COVID-19.

The rearrangement uses TRBV9 and TRBJ1-5; 7 bases match TRBD1. The V gene end was trimmed by 0 bases and the J gene end by 8 bases; junction bases not matched to a gene: 8. There are 15 residues in the CDR3. From germline, CDR1 is SGDLS and CDR2 YYNGEE. The CDR3 DNA reads TGTGCCAGCAGCGTAGGGACAGGCGTAGGGGAGCCCCAGCATTTT. Encoded protein: CASSVGTGVGEPQHF.

The chain links TRBV13 to TRBJ1-4; D not resolved. CDR3 length: 14 amino acids. V was shortened by 6 bases and J by 4 bases, with 12 bases between the two germline ends. CDR1 and CDR2 (germline): PRHDT, FYEKMQ (reference sequence). The CDR3 DNA reads TGTGCCAGCAGACTCGCGGGGAGTAATGAAAAACTGTTTTTT. This sequence encodes CASRLAGSNEKLFF.

The chain is built from TRBV27 and TRBJ1-2; perhaps TRBD1 as D (5 bases). Germline values: CDR1 MNHEY, CDR2 SMNVEV (reference sequence). The V and J ends lost 3 bases and 8 bases respectively, with 22 bases between them. This CDR3 region has 16 residues. CDR3 nucleotides: TGTGCCAGCAGTTTTTCGGGAGGGAGGGGAAAGAAGGGCTACACCTTC. It is translated as CASSFSGGRGKKGYTF.

The gene calls are TRBV11-2 and TRBJ1-1; 9 positions agree with TRBD1. The length of the CDR3 is 16 residues. Germline-derived CDR1 and CDR2 are SGHAT and FQNNGV. V was pared by 4 bases and J by 5 bases, with 11 bases of the junction left unmatched. CDR3 sequence reads: CASSSMDRGDGTEAFF. In DNA form, the CDR3 reads TGTGCCAGCAGCTCTATGGACAGGGGAGATGGAACTGAAGCTTTCTTT.

The J gene is TRBJ2-1, the V gene TRBV7-9; TRBD1 agrees at 7 bases. Germline V lookup: CDR1 SEHNR, CDR2 FQNEAQ (reference sequence). This CDR3 is 13 amino acids long. V lost 3 bases and J lost 7; bases outside the gene matches: 3. In nucleotides, the CDR3 is TGTGCCAGCAGCTTGGGACAGAAGAATGAGCAGTTCTTC. This gives the protein CASSLGQKNEQFF.

This clone was picked up one time. The CDR3 loop reads CSADSSYNEQFF. The DNA for the CDR3 is TGCAGCGCCGACAGCTCCTACAATGAGCAGTTCTTC. V gene TRBV29-1 combines with J gene TRBJ2-1; perhaps TRBD1 as D (5 bases). V lost 7 bases, J lost 0 bases, and 7 bases lay in between. There are 12 residues in the CDR3. Germline CDR1 and CDR2: SQVTM and ANQGSEA.

The rearrangement uses TRBV30 and TRBJ2-3; D is perhaps TRBD1 (5 bases). Trimming left V 4 bases short and J 5 bases short, with 13 bases between. CDR1 and CDR2 (germline): GTSNPN, SVGIG (reference sequence). This CDR3 spans 13 amino acids. CDR3 DNA: TGTGCCTGGAATTTGGGGCAGAAAGATACGCAGTATTTT. Amino acids: CAWNLGQKDTQYF.

This sequence joins TRBV28 and TRBJ2-7; 8 bases agree with TRBD2. Trimming at V came to 8 bases and at J to 2 bases, leaving 8 bases not matched to a gene. Germline CDR1 MDHEN, CDR2 SYDVKM. The length of the CDR3 is 14 residues. The CDR3 is CASLPGGGAYEQYF. The CDR3 nucleotides are TGTGCCAGCTTGCCCGGGGGGGGCGCCTACGAGCAGTACTTC. The full variable domain, completed using reference TRBV28 and TRBJ2-7, is DVKVTQSSRYLVKRTGEKVFLECVQDMDHENMFWYRQDPGLGLRLIYFSYDVKMKEKGDIPEGYSVSREKKERFSLILESASTNQTSMYLCASLPGGGAYEQYFGPGTRLTVT.

The rearrangement uses TRBV4-3 and TRBJ2-3; 13 bases are a match to TRBD2. CDR3 length equals 17 residues. CDR1 and CDR2 (germline): LGHNA, YSLEER. V lost 0 bases to trimming and J lost 0 bases; unmatched junction nucleotides: 0. In nucleotides, the CDR3 is TGCGCCAGCAGCCAAGAACTAGCGGGGGGGAGCACAGATACGCAGTATTTT. This codes for CASSQELAGGSTDTQYF.

On this clone: In the same sample, other DNA sequences code for this CDR3. The chain uses TRBV7-9 and TRBJ1-2; TRBD1 aligns across 8 bases. Germline loops: CDR1 SEHNR, CDR2 FQNEAQ (reference sequence). The junction had 4 bases not matched to a gene; V was cut back by 5 bases and J by 2 bases. The CDR3 length is 14 residues. Written as DNA, the CDR3 is TGTGCCAGCAGCCGATCAGGGGGCAACTATGGCTACACCTTC. Protein: CASSRSGGNYGYTF.

The chain carries TRBV6-2 or TRBV6-3 and TRBJ2-1; 8 bases are shared with TRBD1. This CDR3 spans 17 amino acids. The V and J ends lost 1 base and 5 bases, in that order; junction bases with no gene match: 10. Germline assignment: CDR1 MNHEY and CDR2 SVGEGT. The CDR3 DNA follows: TGTGCCAGCAGTTACTTCAGGGGGCTGAGATTCGACAATGAGCAGTTCTTC. Amino acids: CASSYFRGLRFDNEQFF.

The chain uses TRBV19 and TRBJ1-1, with 7 bases lining up with TRBD1. The V gene end was trimmed by 5 bases and the J gene end by 0 bases; junction bases not matched to a gene: 6. This CDR3 region has 15 residues. Germline V gene lookup returns CDR1 LNHDA and CDR2 SQIVND (reference sequence). The chain's CDR3 is CASSLPDRVNTEAFF. The CDR3 DNA sequence: TGTGCCAGTAGTCTTCCTGACAGGGTGAACACTGAAGCTTTCTTT.

This clone was found once. DNA of the CDR3: TGTGCCAGCAGTGACGGCGCGGGATACCCAGATACGCAGTATTTT. This translates into CASSDGAGYPDTQYF. The chain is built from TRBV6-1 and TRBJ2-3, with a tentative D call TRBD2 (6 bases). Deletions cut 3 bases from V and 4 bases from J, with 14 bases between. CDR1 is MNHNS and CDR2 is SASEGT in the germline V gene. This CDR3 is 15 amino acids long.

The rearrangement uses TRBV29-1 and TRBJ2-1, with unresolved D. V was cut by 7 bases and J by 7 bases, with 8 bases left in between. CDR3 length: 10 residues. CDR1 and CDR2 (germline): SQVTM, ANQGSEA. In nucleotides, the CDR3 is TGCAGCGGTAGTCGGAATGAGCAGTTCTTC. Translation gives CSGSRNEQFF.

This clone showed up just a few times. This sequence joins TRBV5-8 and TRBJ2-7; 13 bases line up with TRBD2. CDR3 size: 15 residues. From germline, CDR1 is SGHTS and CDR2 YDEGEE. V was clipped by 4 bases and J by 2 bases; unmatched bases: 3. The CDR3 is CASSLTSGGPYEQYF. CDR3 nucleotides: TGTGCCAGCAGCCTGACTAGCGGGGGGCCCTACGAGCAGTACTTC.

This chain links TRBV27 with TRBJ1-5; the D is unclear. The CDR3 has 18 amino acids. The V and J ends lost 3 bases and 0 bases respectively, with 18 bases between them. Per the germline V gene, CDR1 is MNHEY and CDR2 is SMNVEV (reference sequence). The CDR3 loop is CASSFGQPSIYSNQPQHF. The CDR3 DNA follows: TGTGCCAGCAGTTTTGGGCAGCCCAGCATATATAGCAATCAGCCCCAGCATTTT.

The J gene is TRBJ2-5, the V gene TRBV11-2; D not resolved. Trimming took 2 bases from V and 4 from J, leaving 17 bases between them. The CDR3 sequence is 16 residues long. The germline gives CDR1 SGHAT, CDR2 FQNNGV. The CDR3 sequence is CASSLMAVRGGETQYF. In nucleotides, the CDR3 is TGTGCCAGCAGCTTAATGGCAGTTCGAGGCGGAGAGACCCAGTACTTC.

This chain joins TRBV5-8 and TRBJ2-7; 8 nucleotides agree with TRBD1. Germline CDR1 is SGHTS and CDR2 is YDEGEE. After removal of 0 bases from V and 3 bases from J, the junction contained 2 bases not matched to a gene. The CDR3 length is 14 residues. Written as DNA, the CDR3 is TGTGCCAGCAGCTTGGGACAGGGGATCTACGAGCAGTACTTC. This translates into CASSLGQGIYEQYF.

The chain links TRBV28 to TRBJ1-2, with 9 bases matching TRBD1. Trimming cost V 1 base and J 2 bases; bases outside gene matches: 8. The CDR3 has 17 residues. Germline lookup yields CDR1 MDHEN and CDR2 SYDVKM. CDR3 in amino acids: CASSLSGGTGPNYGYTF. CDR3 bases: TGTGCCAGCAGTTTATCTGGAGGGACAGGGCCCAACTATGGCTACACCTTC.

The rearrangement links TRBV4-3 to TRBJ2-2, with 7 bases matching TRBD1. Germline values: CDR1 LGHNA, CDR2 YSLEER. The V and J ends lost 4 bases and 7 bases, in that order; junction bases with no gene match: 6. The CDR3 loop spans 14 amino acids. The CDR3 spells CASSPRQGVGELFF. The CDR3, as DNA: TGCGCCAGCAGCCCCAGACAGGGTGTCGGGGAGCTGTTTTTT.